The 27 T cell receptor beta chains reported below all come from one sample, sequenced in a study of CXCR3-negative and CXCR3-positive naive CD8 T cells. Which antigens these TCRs recognize remains unknown. Whole-study results and caveats: More hydrophobic TRB CDR3s occurred in CXCR3-positive than in CXCR3-negative naive cells.

Libraries were UMI-labeled 5' RACE TRB cDNA. With the 5' RACE reads reprocessed, TCRdb shows one record per CDR3 protein and no DNA. This sample's table reports tens of thousands of distinct CDR3 sequences. Sequenced material: naive CXCR3+ CD8+ T cells from blood. Subset meaning: CD45RO-CCR7+CD27+CD95- naive CD8+ T cells expressing CXCR3 (TNR3+). The receptors were gathered from a human donor in good health. Some clones in this sample may be carry-over from other donors' samples.

This chain's CDR3 is CASSVAGGREQYF. The gene calls are TRBV27 and TRBJ2-7; there is no DNA to check the TCRdb D call of TRBD2. This CDR3 comprises 13 residues. Germline lookup yields CDR1 MNHEY and CDR2 SMNVEV (reference sequence).

The chain combines TRBV7-9 with TRBJ2-3; lacking DNA, the TRBD2 call made by TCRdb goes unchecked. The CDR3 totals 17 residues. From germline, CDR1 is SEHNR and CDR2 FQNEAQ (reference sequence). CDR3 sequence: CASSSPGQAYVLDTQYF.

The rearrangement joins TRBV5-5 to TRBJ2-7; without DNA, the TCRdb call of TRBD1 cannot be checked. The CDR3 has 17 residues. CDR1 and CDR2 (germline): SGHKS, YYEKEE (reference sequence). The CDR3 sequence: CASSLASDRESSYEQYF.

V usage is TRBV14 and J usage is TRBJ2-7; TCRdb's assignment of TRBD1 cannot be checked, as there is no DNA. Germline-derived CDR1 and CDR2 are SGHDN and FVKESK. CDR3 length: 15 amino acids. The CDR3 here is CASSQSGTVPYEQYF.

This sequence joins TRBV6-2 or TRBV6-3 and TRBJ2-3; TCRdb proposes TRBD2, but this gene call is untestable without DNA. This CDR3 is built from 15 residues. Germline assignment: CDR1 MNHEY and CDR2 SVGEGT. The CDR3 region is CASRSSGGATDTQYF.

The CDR3 protein is CASSLDPHPAGLIETQYF. This chain uses TRBV12-3 or TRBV12-4 with TRBJ2-5; TCRdb selects TRBD1, and the lack of DNA leaves this call unchecked. The CDR3 spans 18 residues.

The V gene is TRBV9, the J gene TRBJ2-1; TCRdb's D call, TRBD2, is unchecked because there is no DNA. The length of the CDR3 is 17 residues. Germline values: CDR1 SGDLS, CDR2 YYNGEE. The CDR3 region is CASSSRLAGGPHNEQFF. Supplemented by reference TRBV9 and TRBJ2-1, the full variable domain reads DSGVTQTPKHLITATGQRVTLRCSPRSGDLSVYWYQQSLDQGLQFLIQYYNGEERAKGNILERFSAQQFPDLHSELNLSSLELGDSALYFCASSSRLAGGPHNEQFFGPGTRLTVL.

The chain joins TRBV20-1 to TRBJ2-4; without DNA, the TCRdb call of TRBD2 cannot be checked. Germline V lookup: CDR1 DFQATT, CDR2 SNEGSKA (reference sequence). CDR3 length equals 13 residues. Here the CDR3 reads CSATMRDWNIQYF.

The chain employs TRBV12-3 or TRBV12-4 and TRBJ2-5; TCRdb lists TRBD1, though no DNA is available to test this call. The CDR3 is 14 residues long. The chain's CDR3 is CASSPPSGEETQYF.

The gene calls are TRBV28 and TRBJ2-2; the D gene TCRdb calls, TRBD1, cannot be checked with no DNA. CDR1 is MDHEN and CDR2 is SYDVKM in the germline V gene. This CDR3 is 15 amino acids long. CDR3 region: CASSLNRMNTGELFF.

This rearrangement joins TRBV6-5 to TRBJ2-1; the TCRdb call, TRBD2, lacks DNA for checking. This CDR3 region has 16 residues. Per the germline V gene, CDR1 is MNHEY and CDR2 is SVGAGI. The CDR3 region is CASSYARDSAYNEQFF.

The rearrangement links TRBV29-1 to TRBJ2-1. This CDR3 comprises 13 residues. Germline V CDR1 and CDR2: SQVTM, ANQGSEA. The CDR3 protein is CSVGGGTYNEQFF.

The V call is TRBV28, the J call TRBJ1-3; TCRdb picks TRBD1, but there is no DNA to check that call. CDR3 length: 15 amino acids. CDR1 is MDHEN and CDR2 is SYDVKM in the germline V gene. CDR3 sequence reads: CASSFFARAGNTIYF. The full variable domain, its missing parts supplied by reference TRBV28 and TRBJ1-3, is DVKVTQSSRYLVKRTGEKVFLECVQDMDHENMFWYRQDPGLGLRLIYFSYDVKMKEKGDIPEGYSVSREKKERFSLILESASTNQTSMYLCASSFFARAGNTIYFGEGSWLTVV.

J is TRBJ2-7 and V is TRBV14. Germline CDR1 and CDR2: SGHDN and FVKESK. The CDR3 totals 12 residues. The CDR3 loop is CASSQGTPEQYF.

V and J are TRBV29-1 and TRBJ1-1; without DNA, the TCRdb call of TRBD1 cannot be checked. Germline assignment: CDR1 SQVTM and CDR2 ANQGSEA. There are 11 residues in the CDR3. The CDR3 sequence: CSTRGDTEAFF.

This chain connects TRBV28 to TRBJ1-1; TCRdb selects TRBD1, and the lack of DNA leaves this call unchecked. This CDR3 contains 14 residues. Germline V lookup: CDR1 MDHEN, CDR2 SYDVKM. The CDR3: CASRRPGGGTEAFF.

This chain links TRBV14 with TRBJ2-7; the TRBD1 assignment by TCRdb is unverifiable without DNA. Germline V gene sequence: CDR1 SGHDN, CDR2 FVKESK. There are 14 residues in the CDR3. CDR3 sequence reads: CASSYGQGNYEQYF.

V usage is TRBV12-3 or TRBV12-4 and J usage is TRBJ2-7; the D gene TCRdb calls, TRBD1, cannot be checked with no DNA. The CDR3 is made up of 13 amino acids. CDR3 loop: CASRQTDTYEQYF.

The rearrangement joins TRBV29-1 to TRBJ1-2; TCRdb picks TRBD1, but there is no DNA to check that call. This CDR3 has 13 amino acids. From germline, CDR1 is SQVTM and CDR2 ANQGSEA. This chain's CDR3 is CSADGGATSGYTF.

The V call is TRBV28, the J call TRBJ1-5; no DNA is available, so the TRBD1 call from TCRdb remains unchecked. Per the germline V gene, CDR1 is MDHEN and CDR2 is SYDVKM. CDR3 length equals 16 residues. Here the CDR3 reads CASIRITDRDDQPQHF.

The chain combines TRBV4-1 with TRBJ2-7; no DNA is available, so the TRBD1 call from TCRdb remains unchecked. The germline CDR1 and CDR2 sequences are MGHRA and YSYEKL. CDR3 size: 15 residues. CDR3 sequence: CASSIRDRGLHEQYF.

The chain recombines TRBV15 with TRBJ2-2; TCRdb indicates TRBD2, and absent DNA this call remains unverified. The CDR3 covers 13 residues. Germline CDR1 LNHNV, CDR2 YYDKDF (reference sequence). The chain's CDR3 is CATSRAPTGELFF.

V gene TRBV28 combines with J gene TRBJ2-1; the TCRdb D gene call, TRBD2, has no DNA to confirm it. The CDR3 totals 15 residues. CDR1 and CDR2 (germline): MDHEN, SYDVKM. CDR3 protein: CASTLLLAGYNEQFF.

The V gene is TRBV11-1, the J gene TRBJ1-1; TCRdb lists TRBD1, though no DNA is available to test this call. From germline, CDR1 is SGHAT and CDR2 FQDESV (reference sequence). The CDR3 runs to 16 residues. Here the CDR3 reads CASTLSPGQVANEAFF.

The J gene is TRBJ2-3, the V gene TRBV11-1. CDR3 length equals 14 residues. Germline CDR1 SGHAT, CDR2 FQDESV (reference sequence). Here the CDR3 reads CASSFSRPTDTQYF.

J is TRBJ2-3 and V is TRBV28; as DNA is missing, the TRBD2 call by TCRdb cannot be tested. In germline, CDR1 is MDHEN, CDR2 SYDVKM. The CDR3 length is 21 residues. The CDR3 loop reads CASSLPPGTSGGADYKDTQYF.

The CDR3 is CATSRDSPAHYGYTF. The V call is TRBV15, the J call TRBJ1-2; TCRdb lists TRBD1, though no DNA is available to test this call. This CDR3 has 15 amino acids. CDR1 is LNHNV and CDR2 is YYDKDF in the germline V gene (reference sequence). Supplemented by reference TRBV15 and TRBJ1-2, the full variable domain reads DAMVIQNPRYQVTQFGKPVTLSCSQTLNHNVMYWYQQKSSQAPKLLFHYYDKDFNNEADTPDNFQSRRPNTSFCFLDIRSPGLGDTAMYLCATSRDSPAHYGYTFGSGTRLTVV.